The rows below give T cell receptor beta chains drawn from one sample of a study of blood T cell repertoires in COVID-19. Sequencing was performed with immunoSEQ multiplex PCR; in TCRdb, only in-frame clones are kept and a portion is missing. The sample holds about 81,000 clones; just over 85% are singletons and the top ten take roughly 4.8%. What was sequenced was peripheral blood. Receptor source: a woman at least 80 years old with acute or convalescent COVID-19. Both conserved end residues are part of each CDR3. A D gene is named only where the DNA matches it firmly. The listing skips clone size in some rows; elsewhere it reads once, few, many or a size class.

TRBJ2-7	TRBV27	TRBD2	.	TGTGCCAGCAGTTTACGGACTAGCGGGAGGGGCAACGAGCAGTACTTC	CASSLRTSGRGNEQYF
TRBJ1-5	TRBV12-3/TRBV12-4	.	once	TGTGCCAGCAGTCGCACGGGACAGCCCCAGCATTTT	CASSRTGQPQHF
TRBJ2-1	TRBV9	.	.	TGTGCCAGCAGCCGCGAGGAGCTAAGGGGAAACAATGAGCAGTTCTTC	CASSREELRGNNEQFF
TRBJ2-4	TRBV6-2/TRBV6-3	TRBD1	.	TGTGCCAGCAGCACAACCGGGACAGGGCTCCTGGGCATTCAGTACTTC	CASSTTGTGLLGIQYF
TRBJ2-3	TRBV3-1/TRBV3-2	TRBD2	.	TGTGCCAGCAGCCTAGTAGGTAGTAGCGGGGATACGCAGTATTTT	CASSLVGSSGDTQYF
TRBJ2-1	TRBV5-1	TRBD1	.	TGCGCCAGCAGCTTGACCGGACAGGGGATCTACAATGAGCAGTTCTTC	CASSLTGQGIYNEQFF
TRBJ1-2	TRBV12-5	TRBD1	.	TGTGCTAGTGGTTCCCAGGGGGCGCGTGGCTACACCTTC	CASGSQGARGYTF
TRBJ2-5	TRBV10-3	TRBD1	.	TGTGCCATCAGTGAGGGGACAGGGGGAAACCAAGAGACCCAGTACTTC	CAISEGTGGNQETQYF
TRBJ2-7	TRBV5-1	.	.	TGCGCCAGCAGCCGGGACCGAGGGGGTTTGGAGCAGTACTTC	CASSRDRGGLEQYF
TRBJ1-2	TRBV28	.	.	TGTGCCAGCAGTCTCCTAGGACAGTATGGCTACACCTTC	CASSLLGQYGYTF
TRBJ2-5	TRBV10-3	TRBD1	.	TGTGCCATCATGGACAGGGTTACGGAGACCCAGTACTTC	CAIMDRVTETQYF
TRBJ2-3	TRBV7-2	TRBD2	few	TGTGCCAGCAGCTCTATAGCGGGGGCATCCACAGATACGCAGTATTTT	CASSSIAGASTDTQYF
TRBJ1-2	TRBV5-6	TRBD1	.	TGTGCCAGCAGCCCGGACAGGGCCTCATTTATCTATGGCTACACCTTC	CASSPDRASFIYGYTF
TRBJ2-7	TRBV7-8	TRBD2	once	TGTGCCAGCAGCCCCTCAGCGGGGGCCGCCTACGAGCAGTACTTC	CASSPSAGAAYEQYF
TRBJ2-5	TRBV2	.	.	TGTGCCAGCAGGGGACTCCCGGAGACCCAGTACTTC	CASRGLPETQYF
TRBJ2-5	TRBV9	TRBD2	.	TGTGCCAGCAGCGTACTCAGGGAGGGAGAGACCCAGTACTTC	CASSVLREGETQYF
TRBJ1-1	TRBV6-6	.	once	TGTGCCAGCAGTTCCCACTCTGGCGGAGCTGAAGCTTTCTTT	CASSSHSGGAEAFF
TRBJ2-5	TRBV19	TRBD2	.	TGTGCCAGTAGTATCGGTACTAGCGGGGGCCCTGGGGAGACCCAGTACTTC	CASSIGTSGGPGETQYF
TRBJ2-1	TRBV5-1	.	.	TGCGCCAGCAGCTCCAACGACAAAGTCCAATACAATGAGCAGTTCTTC	CASSSNDKVQYNEQFF
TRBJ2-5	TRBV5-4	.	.	TGTGCCAGCAGCTTTTCACAGTCAAGCAATCGAAGGGAGACCCAGTACTTC	CASSFSQSSNRRETQYF
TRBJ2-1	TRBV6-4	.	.	TGTGCCAGCAGTGACTCGGTTATTTCGGATGAGCAGTTCTTC	CASSDSVISDEQFF
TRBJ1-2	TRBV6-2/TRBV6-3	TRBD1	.	TGTGCCAGCAGTTCCAGAAGACAGGGGTCTTATGGCTACACCTTC	CASSSRRQGSYGYTF
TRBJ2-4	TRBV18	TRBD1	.	TGTGCCAGCTCACCTGTCCCGGGACAGGGATCTCCCGCTCTAGCCAAAAACATTCAGTACTTC	CASSPVPGQGSPALAKNIQYF
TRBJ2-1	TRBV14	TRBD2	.	TGTGCCAGCAGCCAAGACCTAGCGGGAGTGTCCTACAATGAGCAGTTCTTC	CASSQDLAGVSYNEQFF
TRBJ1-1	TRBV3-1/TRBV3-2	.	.	TGTGCCAGCAGCCAAGATAGGGGCCGGGACACTGAAGCTTTCTTT	CASSQDRGRDTEAFF
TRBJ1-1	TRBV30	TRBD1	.	TGTGCCTGGAGTTCAGGACAGGGAGGAACTGAAGCTTTCTTT	CAWSSGQGGTEAFF